Presented here are 25 T cell receptor beta chains from one specimen sequenced in a study of T-cell memory formation after mild COVID-19. MiXCR, run by TCRdb on the 5' RACE reads, gives a single entry per CDR3 protein. The table records about 440,000 distinct CDR3 sequences, 15% to 20% of them present only once. Sequenced material: PBMCs or a T cell subset sorted from them (not recorded which). The receptors derive from an adult woman who had mild COVID-19 (a few samples of this study predate the infection). Cell type and time point are not known.

The sample holds a few counts of this clonotype. The genes are TRBV7-3 and TRBJ2-1; the D is unclear. V was cut by 3 bases and J by 2 bases, with 17 bases left in between. The CDR3 length is 17 residues. In germline, CDR1 is SGHTA, CDR2 FQGTGA. Written as DNA, the CDR3 is TGTGCCAGCAGCTTTCTACGACCTCTTGGGACCTACAATGAGCAGTTCTTC. Translating it yields CASSFLRPLGTYNEQFF.

This clonotype was picked up one time. The rearrangement links TRBV6-5 to TRBJ2-7, with 9 bases matching TRBD2. The CDR3 length is 16 residues. CDR1 MNHEY and CDR2 SVGAGI come from the germline V gene. Trimming removed 4 bases from V and 9 bases from J; junction bases left unmatched: 16. The CDR3 nucleotides are TGTGCCAGCAGTTTATCCTTTTCGACTAGCGGTGGGGGGCAGTACTTC. It codes for CASSLSFSTSGGGQYF.

The chain recombines TRBV12-3 or TRBV12-4 with TRBJ1-4; no clear D. The CDR3 consists of 14 residues. Between the trimmed V and J ends, which lost 2 bases and 0 bases, there was a span of 4 bases. CDR3 DNA sequence: TGTGCCAGCAGTTTATGGACAACTAATGAAAAACTGTTTTTT. Protein sequence: CASSLWTTNEKLFF.

The chain is built from TRBV6-6 and TRBJ2-7; perhaps TRBD1 as D (6 bases). This CDR3 contains 13 residues. Trimming took 6 bases from V and 3 from J, leaving 12 bases between them. Germline CDR1 is MNHNY and CDR2 is SVGAGI (reference sequence). The CDR3 sequence: CASSPRDNYEQYF. As DNA, the CDR3 is TGTGCCAGCAGCCCCCGGGACAACTACGAGCAGTACTTC.

The sample holds a few counts of this clonotype. J is TRBJ1-5 and V is TRBV24-1, with TRBD1 matching 7 bases. Germline trimming cut 4 bases from V and 2 bases from J; bases unmatched to any gene: 4. The CDR3 has 15 residues. Germline V CDR1 and CDR2: KGHDR, SFDVKD. The CDR3 region is CATSERQGGNQPQHF. CDR3 DNA: TGTGCCACCAGTGAACGTCAGGGGGGCAATCAGCCCCAGCATTTT.

This chain joins TRBV12-3 or TRBV12-4 and TRBJ1-1; unclear D gene. V was cut by 2 bases and J by 4 bases, with 8 bases left in between. The CDR3 spans 13 residues. Written as DNA, the CDR3 is TGTGCCAGCAGTTTACCGGGGAGCACTGAAGCTTTCTTT. The encoded protein is CASSLPGSTEAFF.

In its sample, this clonotype was seen a few times. The chain joins TRBV10-3 to TRBJ2-5; D not resolved. The V gene's germline CDR1 is ENHRY and CDR2 SYGVKD. The V end lost 0 bases, the J end lost 2 bases, and 7 bases lay between the germline ends. The CDR3 consists of 14 residues. The CDR3 nucleotides read TGTGCCATCAGTGAGTCGAAAGTACAAGAGACCCAGTACTTC. Translated: CAISESKVQETQYF.

The rearrangement joins TRBV7-9 to TRBJ2-1, with 11 positions matching TRBD2. The CDR3 is 16 amino acids. Germline V gene data show CDR1 as SEHNR and CDR2 as FQNEAQ (reference sequence). V shed 4 bases, J shed 3 bases, and the junction held 5 bases outside the gene matches. The CDR3 coding sequence is TGTGCCAGCAGCTCCCGTAGCGGGGGGGACTACAATGAGCAGTTCTTC. This gives the protein CASSSRSGGDYNEQFF.

The table lists this clonotype with a few counts. The V and J genes are TRBV29-1 and TRBJ2-1; no clear D gene. The CDR3 is 13 amino acids. Germline values: CDR1 SQVTM, CDR2 ANQGSEA. Trimming cost V 0 bases and J 8 bases, with 11 bases left between them. The CDR3 protein is CSVEEMRPHEQFF. The CDR3 region has the DNA TGCAGCGTTGAAGAAATGCGGCCACATGAGCAGTTCTTC.

This clonotype was observed a handful of times. V and J are TRBV5-1 and TRBJ1-2; unclear D gene. This CDR3 contains 9 residues. CDR1 SGHRS and CDR2 YFSETQ come from the germline V gene. V lost 6 bases to trimming and J lost 7 bases, with 4 bases between them. For the CDR3, the DNA is TGCGCCAGCACGCCTGGCTACACCTTC. Translated, it gives CASTPGYTF.

V gene TRBV24-1 combines with J gene TRBJ1-4, with a weak D call TRBD1 (5 bases). The germline gives CDR1 KGHDR, CDR2 SFDVKD. This CDR3 is 13 amino acids long. V shed 12 bases and J shed 10 bases, with 20 bases lying between them. DNA of the CDR3: TGTGCCGCGGGACCGCGTTCTGCGGGAAAACTGTTTTTT. It codes for CAAGPRSAGKLFF.

Written as DNA, the CDR3 is TGCGCCAGCAAAGGAGGGACTAGCGGGACTTTGGAGACCCAGTACTTC. Protein: CASKGGTSGTLETQYF. The rearrangement links TRBV5-1 to TRBJ2-5; TRBD2 matches 13 bases. The CDR3 consists of 16 residues. Per the germline V gene, CDR1 is SGHRS and CDR2 is YFSETQ. Trimming at V came to 6 bases and at J to 5 bases, leaving 10 bases not matched to a gene.

The CDR3 DNA is TGTGCCAGCAGCTTGAGGGACAAGAGGCAGTTCTTC. This encodes CASSLRDKRQFF. J is TRBJ2-1 and V is TRBV7-8; D may be TRBD1 (6 bases). V gave up 3 bases and J gave up 12 bases, with 12 bases separating them. The germline gives CDR1 SGHVS, CDR2 FQNEAQ. This CDR3 spans 12 amino acids.

The chain employs TRBV5-5 and TRBJ2-5; D is perhaps TRBD1 or TRBD2 (5 bases each). Germline assignment: CDR1 SGHKS and CDR2 YYEKEE (reference sequence). Trimming cost V 0 bases and J 6 bases, with 12 bases left between them. This CDR3 is built from 14 residues. DNA of the CDR3: TGTGCCAGCAGCTTGGTGGGACCGATGCAGACCCAGTACTTC. This sequence encodes CASSLVGPMQTQYF.

This CDR3 reads CASSQTGGGNTEAFF. CDR3 DNA: TGTGCCAGCAGCCAAACAGGGGGCGGGAACACTGAAGCTTTCTTT. This rearrangement joins TRBV4-2 to TRBJ1-1; 9 bases align to TRBD1. Germline CDR1 LGHNA, CDR2 YNFKEQ. This CDR3 has 15 residues. Trimming at V came to 2 bases and at J to 1 base, leaving 2 bases not matched to a gene.

CDR3 bases: TGTGCCAGCAGCTTTTCTAGCGGGACCTACAATGAGCAGTTCTTC. It specifies CASSFSSGTYNEQFF. The chain uses TRBV3-1 and TRBJ2-1; 9 nucleotides match TRBD2. CDR1 is LGHDT and CDR2 is YNNKEL in the germline V gene (reference sequence). V lost 5 bases, J lost 2 bases, and 4 bases stayed unmatched. The CDR3 is made up of 15 amino acids.

V and J are TRBV11-3 and TRBJ2-7; the match to TRBD1 covers 8 bases. The CDR3 length is 16 residues. The V segment lost 0 bases and the J segment 1 base; nucleotides outside the gene matches: 5. Germline CDR1 reads SGHNT; CDR2 reads YENEEA. The CDR3 sequence: CASSLDPGTGSYEQYF. CDR3 coding DNA: TGTGCCAGCAGCTTAGATCCAGGGACAGGTTCCTACGAGCAGTACTTC.

This chain links TRBV7-9 with TRBJ2-1; 9 bases are shared with TRBD2. V trimming: 7 bases; J trimming: 7 bases; junction bases outside the gene matches: 8. CDR3 length: 14 residues. Germline assignment: CDR1 SEHNR and CDR2 FQNEAQ (reference sequence). This chain's CDR3 is CASTIAGAVNEQFF. As DNA, the CDR3 is TGTGCCAGCACCATAGCGGGAGCGGTGAATGAGCAGTTCTTC.

This clonotype came up many times. This rearrangement joins TRBV7-8 to TRBJ2-2, with D possibly matching TRBD2 (6 bases). CDR3 length equals 14 residues. Trimming took off 0 bases at V and 5 bases at J, with 7 bases between the two ends. Per the germline V gene, CDR1 is SGHVS and CDR2 is FQNEAQ. In DNA, the CDR3 is TGTGCCAGCAGCTTAGCGGAGGGAACCGGGGAGCTGTTTTTT. It specifies CASSLAEGTGELFF.

A few counts support this clonotype. This chain connects TRBV29-1 to TRBJ1-1; D gene unclear. The germline V gene has CDR1 SQVTM and CDR2 ANQGSEA. The CDR3 contains 14 residues. V dropped 1 base and J dropped 3 bases, with 12 bases sitting between them. In nucleotides, the CDR3 is TGCAGCGTTGAAGGGGGAGGGTACTACACTGAAGCTTTCTTT. The encoded protein is CSVEGGGYYTEAFF. The whole variable domain, remainder taken from reference TRBV29-1 and TRBJ1-1, is SAVISQKPSRDICQRGTSLTIQCQVDSQVTMMFWYRQQPGQSLTLIATANQGSEATYESGFVIDKFPISRPNLTFSTLTVSNMSPEDSSIYLCSVEGGGYYTEAFFGQGTRLTVV.

The chain links TRBV7-9 to TRBJ2-2; D is undetermined. V was cut by 4 bases and J by 1 base, with 7 bases left in between. The CDR3 has 14 residues. Germline values: CDR1 SEHNR, CDR2 FQNEAQ (reference sequence). In DNA form, the CDR3 reads TGTGCCAGCAGCTCCCCCAGGAACACCGGGGAGCTGTTTTTT. This translates into CASSSPRNTGELFF.

This clonotype was seen more than once but under ten times. The chain employs TRBV4-2 and TRBJ2-5; D is unresolved. CDR1 LGHNA and CDR2 YNFKEQ come from the germline V gene. Trimming left V 0 bases short and J 3 bases short, with 8 bases between. This CDR3 is 14 amino acids long. The CDR3 DNA follows: TGTGCCAGCAGCCAAGAAGAGGTTAAAGAGACCCAGTACTTC. The encoded protein is CASSQEEVKETQYF.

The rearrangement joins TRBV7-2 to TRBJ2-7; 10 nucleotides align to TRBD2. Germline CDR1 SGHTA, CDR2 FQGNSA. The CDR3 extends over 16 amino acids. The trim removed 5 bases at V and 6 bases at J, leaving 13 bases unmatched. Written as DNA, the CDR3 is TGTGCCAGCAGCCCTGAGGGTTTAGCGGGAGGCGTCGAGCAGTACTTC. Protein product: CASSPEGLAGGVEQYF.

This chain uses TRBV7-9 with TRBJ1-2; D gene unclear. The CDR3 length is 15 residues. Trimming took off 4 bases at V and 2 bases at J, with 14 bases between the two ends. Germline CDR1 is SEHNR and CDR2 is FQNEAQ (reference sequence). CDR3 residues: CASSYAWAINYGYTF. CDR3 DNA: TGTGCCAGCAGCTACGCTTGGGCGATAAACTATGGCTACACCTTC.

The sample holds a few counts of this clonotype. V is TRBV5-4 and J is TRBJ2-7, with D tentatively TRBD2 (5 bases). Germline assignment: CDR1 SGHNT and CDR2 YYREEE (reference sequence). This CDR3 contains 15 residues. V was cut by 0 bases and J by 0 bases, with 10 bases left in between. CDR3: CASSLGGSNSYEQYF. The CDR3 coding sequence is TGTGCCAGCAGCTTGGGAGGGTCCAACTCCTACGAGCAGTACTTC.